A single sample gave rise to the 18 T cell receptor beta chains below, sequenced in a study of blood T cells in healthy people across ages. A J-beta primer mix and a sample-barcoded 5' primer were used in a second PCR of about 7 to 12 cycles. One entry per CDR3 protein, called by TCRdb with MiXCR from the 5' RACE reads. The data show approximately 690,000 distinct CDR3 sequences, roughly three fifths seen once. Sequencing used blood. These receptors all come from a man aged 55 to 70 in good health.

The chain employs TRBV5-1 and TRBJ2-4; 7 bases are a match to TRBD2. This CDR3 contains 15 residues. The V and J ends lost 3 bases and 6 bases, in that order; junction bases with no gene match: 9. Looked up from germline, CDR1 is SGHRS and CDR2 is YFSETQ. The CDR3 spells CASSWGGLPSNIQYF. For the CDR3, the DNA is TGCGCCAGCAGCTGGGGGGGACTCCCGTCAAACATTCAGTACTTC. The full variable domain, with the rest looked up from reference TRBV5-1 and TRBJ2-4, is KAGVTQTPRYLIKTRGQQVTLSCSPISGHRSVSWYQQTPGQGLQFLFEYFSETQRNKGNFPGRFSGRQFSNSRSEMNVSTLELGDSALYLCASSWGGLPSNIQYFGAGTRLSVL.

The chain combines TRBV5-4 with TRBJ1-2; D gene uncertain. The CDR3 has 15 amino acids. CDR1 and CDR2 from the germline V gene are SGHNT and YYREEE (reference sequence). V was trimmed by 0 bases and J by 8 bases, leaving 17 bases between them. Written as DNA, the CDR3 is TGTGCCAGCAGCTTGGAGGCGGGCCCTAGTAGGGGCTACACCTTC. Translation gives CASSLEAGPSRGYTF.

Concerning this clonotype itself: One junction end does not reproduce the germline sequence, and a read error may be involved. The chain's CDR3 is CASSVAISKTPSHNEQFF. The CDR3 nucleotides read TGTGCCAGCAGCGTAGCTATCTCAAAAACCCCCTCCCACAATGAGCAGTTCTTC. The chain links TRBV9 to TRBJ2-1; no reliable D call. Germline CDR1 SGDLS, CDR2 YYNGEE. This CDR3 is built from 18 residues.

V usage is TRBV6-2 or TRBV6-3 and J usage is TRBJ2-1, with 11 positions matching TRBD1. CDR1 is MNHEY and CDR2 is SVGEGT in the germline V gene. V shed 0 bases, J shed 12 bases, and the junction held 10 bases outside the gene matches. CDR3 length: 16 amino acids. CDR3 in DNA: TGTGCCAGCAGTTACTCGACTCGGACAGGGGGCCGGACGCAGTTCTTC. Protein product: CASSYSTRTGGRTQFF.

As concerns this clonotype: Because the CDR3 is missing its conserved closing phenylalanine or tryptophan, this is likely a read error. The chain employs TRBV5-1 and TRBJ2-7; TRBD1 aligns across 8 bases. The junction had 5 bases not matched to a gene; V was cut back by 4 bases and J by 2 bases. This CDR3 has 14 amino acids. Germline V gene data show CDR1 as SGHRS and CDR2 as YFSETQ. The CDR3 loop reads CASSHGQGTYEQYL. The DNA of the CDR3 is TGCGCCAGCAGCCACGGACAGGGCACCTACGAGCAGTACTTA.

This chain links TRBV7-2 with TRBJ2-7; perhaps TRBD2 as D (6 bases). Near its end, the DNA agrees better with TRBJ2-5, so the J call may be wrong. The CDR3 spans 15 residues. The V gene's germline CDR1 is SGHTA and CDR2 FQGNSA. CDR3 region: CASSLAVWGGETQYF. CDR3 coding DNA: TGTGCCAGCAGCTTAGCGGTCTGGGGAGGTGAGACCCAGTACTTC.

The genes are TRBV15 and TRBJ2-4; D may be TRBD2 (5 bases). V was shortened by 0 bases and J by 8 bases, with 11 bases between the two germline ends. This CDR3 comprises 14 residues. Germline V gene sequence: CDR1 LNHNV, CDR2 YYDKDF (reference sequence). The CDR3 is CATSRDRGMYIQYF. The CDR3 region has the DNA TGTGCCACCAGCAGAGATCGGGGAATGTACATTCAGTACTTC.

The rearrangement links TRBV11-2 to TRBJ2-3, with 7 nucleotides matching TRBD1. This CDR3 spans 17 amino acids. From germline, CDR1 is SGHAT and CDR2 FQNNGV. V lost 5 bases to trimming and J lost 5 bases; unmatched junction nucleotides: 16. CDR3 coding DNA: TGTGCCAGCAGCCAAGGGCTGACACAGGGGTCGAAAGATACGCAGTATTTT. This codes for CASSQGLTQGSKDTQYF. The full variable domain, in which reference TRBV11-2 and TRBJ2-3 provide the parts outside the CDR3, is EAGVAQSPRYKIIEKRQSVAFWCNPISGHATLYWYQQILGQGPKLLIQFQNNGVVDDSQLPKDRFSAERLKGVDSTLKIQPAKLEDSAVYLCASSQGLTQGSKDTQYFGPGTRLTVL.

The V and J genes are TRBV6-2 or TRBV6-3 and TRBJ2-1, with TRBD2 identical over 13 bases. CDR3 length: 23 residues. The germline CDR1 and CDR2 sequences are MNHEY and SVGEGT. V shed 0 bases, J shed 7 bases, and the junction held 24 bases outside the gene matches. The CDR3 is CASSYSRAPGTSGTARPRNEQFF. The CDR3 coding sequence is TGTGCCAGCAGTTACTCCAGGGCCCCTGGGACTAGCGGGACCGCCCGGCCACGGAATGAGCAGTTCTTC.

V and J are TRBV7-9 and TRBJ1-4; no reliable D call. This CDR3 contains 14 residues. The germline V gene encodes CDR1 SEHNR and CDR2 FQNEAQ (reference sequence). V lost 5 bases, J lost 13 bases, and 20 bases lay in between. The CDR3 DNA sequence: TGTGCCAGCAGCGTAGTTCCCAGCGCCCGGGGACTGTTTTTT. Protein: CASSVVPSARGLFF.

The V and J genes are TRBV7-2 and TRBJ1-4; the match to TRBD1 covers 7 bases. CDR3 size: 16 residues. The ends lost 2 bases at V and 2 bases at J; junction bases unmatched: 5. CDR1 is SGHTA and CDR2 is FQGNSA in the germline V gene. The CDR3 DNA sequence: TGTGCCAGCAGCTTACGGCCAGGGGGGACTAATGAAAAACTGTTTTTT. Translation gives CASSLRPGGTNEKLFF.

The chain couples TRBV5-1 to TRBJ2-2; 7 nucleotides agree with TRBD1. With V trimmed by 3 bases and J by 5 bases, 7 bases remained unmatched. The CDR3 contains 15 residues. CDR1 and CDR2 (germline): SGHRS, YFSETQ. The CDR3, as DNA: TGCGCCAGCAGCTCGGGACAGCCGGGGACCGGGGAGCTGTTTTTT. Amino acids: CASSSGQPGTGELFF.

There are a few counts of this clonotype. The chain has TRBV12-3 or TRBV12-4 and TRBJ2-1; 12 nucleotides match TRBD1. This CDR3 contains 14 residues. With V trimmed by 8 bases and J by 7 bases, 6 bases remained unmatched. The CDR3 DNA sequence: TGTGCCAGCTCGGGACAGGGGGCACAAAATGAGCAGTTCTTC. Translation: CASSGQGAQNEQFF.

This clonotype was seen at least ten times. The V gene is TRBV4-1, the J gene TRBJ1-1, with D possibly matching TRBD1 (6 bases). The CDR3 contains 14 residues. The V and J ends lost 1 base and 4 bases respectively, with 10 bases between them. Germline CDR1 MGHRA, CDR2 YSYEKL. The CDR3 DNA reads TGCGCCAGCAGCCAAGTGAACAGGGTCACTGAAGCTTTCTTT. Translated, it gives CASSQVNRVTEAFF.

The chain uses TRBV5-1 and TRBJ1-2; TRBD1 is a possible D gene (5 bases). The CDR3 is 14 amino acids. Looked up from germline, CDR1 is SGHRS and CDR2 is YFSETQ. V shed 4 bases and J shed 4 bases, with 14 bases lying between them. This chain's CDR3 is CASSPRGYIYGYTF. CDR3 in DNA: TGCGCCAGCAGCCCAAGGGGATACATCTATGGCTACACCTTC. The complete variable domain, with remaining parts taken from reference TRBV5-1 and TRBJ1-2, reads KAGVTQTPRYLIKTRGQQVTLSCSPISGHRSVSWYQQTPGQGLQFLFEYFSETQRNKGNFPGRFSGRQFSNSRSEMNVSTLELGDSALYLCASSPRGYIYGYTFGSGTRLTVV.

This clonotype was seen more than once but under ten times. The chain is built from TRBV20-1 and TRBJ2-3; either TRBD1 or TRBD2 may fit D (5 bases each). Germline V gene lookup returns CDR1 DFQATT and CDR2 SNEGSKA (reference sequence). The V gene lost 3 bases and the J gene lost 1 base, with 14 bases spanning the gap. The CDR3 is made up of 15 amino acids. The CDR3: CSASAWDGGTDTQYF. The CDR3 nucleotides read TGCAGTGCTAGCGCTTGGGACGGTGGCACAGATACGCAGTATTTT.

The rearrangement joins TRBV5-6 to TRBJ1-2; D ambiguous. In germline, CDR1 is SGHDT, CDR2 YYEEEE. This CDR3 is 12 amino acids long. The V gene lost 3 bases and the J gene lost 4 bases, with 7 bases spanning the gap. The CDR3 protein is CASSSFTYGYTF. The CDR3 DNA reads as TGTGCCAGCAGCTCTTTTACCTATGGCTACACCTTC.

This clonotype was recorded a few times. V usage is TRBV6-6 and J usage is TRBJ2-5; the D is unclear. The DNA matches TRBJ2-7 better at its end, which makes the J call doubtful. Germline values: CDR1 MNHNY, CDR2 SVGAGI (reference sequence). The CDR3 length is 13 residues. The CDR3 region has the DNA TGTGCCAGCAGTTACAACGACATAAACGAGCAGTACTTC. It specifies CASSYNDINEQYF.